This T cell receptor (beta chain) was obtained from a study of PD-1 blockade in classical Hodgkin lymphoma. All patients relapsed after autologous stem cell transplantation, and brentuximab vedotin exposure varied. Data came from immunoSEQ multiplex PCR; TCRdb stores just in-frame clones and leaves some out. The table has tens of thousands of clones, around 80% seen once; the top ten hold about 20%. V was trimmed by 2 bases and J by 9 bases, leaving 20 bases between them. The CDR3 covers 16 residues. Germline CDR1 and CDR2: SEHNR and FQNEAQ (reference sequence). The chain combines TRBV7-9 with TRBJ2-1; possible D gene TRBD1, 5 bases. This specimen consisted of peripheral blood mononuclear cells (PBMCs), obtained before the second cycle of nivolumab. The receptor was isolated from a human donor with classical Hodgkin lymphoma. CDR3 DNA sequence: TGTGCCAGCAGCTTACAGGGCAACCCCATTAGGATTGAGCAGTTCTTC. This translates into CASSLQGNPIRIEQFF.